The 13 T cell receptor beta chains listed next were all sequenced from one sample in a study of identical twins (dated by TCRdb to the mid-2010s). The library was built by means of 5' RACE. The data were produced on an Illumina HiSeq 2000. TCRdb's own reprocessing of the public reads used fastp at Q25 and MiXCR and kept productive beta chains. Rows with a matching CDR3 protein are joined into one entry that keeps the most common DNA and genes. The sample records under 900,000 distinct CDR3 sequences, about 12% of which are singletons. The ten largest clones take up around 1.6% of the sample. These same records also appear under a second study, on yellow fever vaccine responses in identical twins.

The material sequenced was PBMCs. These receptor sequences come from a woman aged 18-30 years in good health.

This clonotype came up a few times. The V gene is TRBV6-5, the J gene TRBJ1-2; 10 bases fit TRBD1. CDR1 and CDR2 (germline): MNHEY, SVGAGI. V dropped 6 bases and J dropped 8; count of bases not matched to a gene: 12. The CDR3 runs to 15 residues. CDR3 nucleotide sequence: TGTGCCAGCAGCTACGATCCGGGACAGGGGTTCGGCTACACCTTC. Residues: CASSYDPGQGFGYTF.

This clonotype appeared a few times. This chain uses TRBV20-1 with TRBJ2-1; D is ambiguous. The CDR3 consists of 14 residues. Germline lookup yields CDR1 DFQATT and CDR2 SNEGSKA (reference sequence). V lost 6 bases to trimming and J lost 6 bases, with 18 bases between them. The CDR3 loop is CSALNAYGLNEQFF. The DNA for the CDR3 is TGCAGTGCCCTCAATGCTTACGGGCTCAATGAGCAGTTCTTC.

This chain connects TRBV12-3 or TRBV12-4 to TRBJ2-3, with 7 bases matching TRBD2. V gave up 6 bases and J gave up 2 bases; unmatched junction bases: 11. This CDR3 comprises 16 residues. The CDR3 region has the DNA TGTGCCAGCAGCTTACGGGCTAGCGGAACCACAGATACGCAGTATTTT. This sequence encodes CASSLRASGTTDTQYF.

This clonotype was picked up many times. This rearrangement joins TRBV6-2 or TRBV6-3 to TRBJ2-5; 13 bases agree with TRBD2. The CDR3 covers 17 residues. V shed 0 bases and J 4 bases; nucleotides not matched to a gene: 5. Germline values: CDR1 MNHEY, CDR2 SVGEGT. This chain's CDR3 is CASSYSFTSGGAETQYF. CDR3 coding DNA: TGTGCCAGCAGTTACTCCTTCACTAGCGGGGGGGCAGAGACCCAGTACTTC.

This chain connects TRBV3-1 to TRBJ2-7; D tentatively reads TRBD1 or TRBD2 (5 bases each). This CDR3 contains 15 residues. Germline V gene lookup returns CDR1 LGHDT and CDR2 YNNKEL (reference sequence). V was trimmed by 1 base and J by 3 bases, leaving 13 bases between them. CDR3 loop: CASSQAPGTNYEQYF. The CDR3 DNA reads TGTGCCAGCAGCCAAGCCCCCGGGACGAACTACGAGCAGTACTTC.

This clonotype was recorded a few times. This chain joins TRBV29-1 and TRBJ2-2; D unclear. There are 13 residues in the CDR3. V lost 5 bases to trimming and J lost 0 bases, with 7 bases between them. CDR1 and CDR2 (germline): SQVTM, ANQGSEA. The CDR3 loop is CSVFRANTGELFF. The CDR3 bases are TGCAGCGTTTTTAGAGCGAACACCGGGGAGCTGTTTTTT.

The chain has TRBV10-3 and TRBJ1-2; D remains ambiguous. This CDR3 has 11 residues. Trimming cost V 2 bases and J 7 bases, with 5 bases left between them. The V gene's germline CDR1 is ENHRY and CDR2 SYGVKD. The CDR3 loop is CAISEALGYTF. In DNA form, the CDR3 reads TGTGCCATCAGTGAGGCCCTTGGCTACACCTTC.

This clonotype was counted only a few times. This chain connects TRBV6-1 to TRBJ2-7; a weak D match, TRBD1 (6 bases). In germline, CDR1 is MNHNS, CDR2 SASEGT. The CDR3 is made up of 15 amino acids. V was shortened by 0 bases and J by 6 bases, with 15 bases between the two germline ends. The CDR3 region is CASSEAGGAFVEQYF. CDR3 in DNA: TGTGCCAGCAGTGAAGCAGGGGGTGCTTTTGTCGAGCAGTACTTC.

This clonotype was seen repeatedly, ten times or more. V is TRBV4-1 and J is TRBJ2-2; unclear D gene. The ends were cut back, 5 bases at V and 1 base at J, with 8 bases in the middle. Germline V gene sequence: CDR1 MGHRA, CDR2 YSYEKL. There are 14 residues in the CDR3. CDR3 sequence (DNA): TGCGCCAGCAGCTGGGATCTGAACACCGGGGAGCTGTTTTTT. This sequence encodes CASSWDLNTGELFF.

Ten or more counts support this clonotype. The rearrangement joins TRBV12-3 or TRBV12-4 to TRBJ2-7; 8 bases are a match to TRBD1. The CDR3 runs 17 residues. Trimming took 0 bases from V and 2 from J; bases not matched to a gene: 9. In DNA form, the CDR3 reads TGTGCCAGCAGTTTAGCCCGGACAGGGACCAACCCCTACGAGCAGTACGTC. Protein product: CASSLARTGTNPYEQYV.

The genes are TRBV5-1 and TRBJ2-7; possibly TRBD2 for D (6 bases). V was trimmed by 6 bases and J by 4 bases, leaving 17 bases between them. CDR3 length equals 14 residues. Germline V CDR1 and CDR2: SGHRS, YFSETQ. The CDR3 DNA sequence: TGCGCCAGCACCCTCAGCCTAGCGACATACGAGCAGTACTTC. Translating it yields CASTLSLATYEQYF.

This clonotype was seen a handful of times. The rearrangement uses TRBV20-1 and TRBJ2-7; either TRBD1 or TRBD2 may supply D (6 bases each). CDR1 DFQATT and CDR2 SNEGSKA come from the germline V gene (reference sequence). V lost 1 base and J 6 bases, leaving 16 bases between the germline ends. The CDR3 length is 14 residues. The CDR3 sequence is CSARGGTLAGEQYF. CDR3 nucleotide sequence: TGCAGTGCTAGAGGCGGGACATTGGCGGGCGAGCAGTACTTC.

The chain has TRBV12-3 or TRBV12-4 and TRBJ2-7; D may be TRBD1 or TRBD2 (6 bases each). This CDR3 region has 15 residues. V gave up 3 bases and J gave up 2 bases, with 14 bases separating them. The CDR3 sequence: CASSLGGRAPYEQYF. As DNA, the CDR3 is TGTGCCAGCAGTTTGGGGGGCAGGGCCCCCTACGAGCAGTACTTC.